These T cell receptor beta chains were read from a single sample in a study of beta chain features in type 1 diabetes. TCRdb's table, derived via immunoSEQ multiplex PCR, lists solely in-frame clones and lacks some. The data hold around 160,000 clones, with roughly 63% observed a single time. The specimen was naive CD4+ T cells from blood. These receptor sequences come from a man aged 25-45 years with type 1 diabetes. CDR3s include the opening cysteine and the closing phenylalanine or tryptophan. The D gene is left open where the match is weak. The listing skips clone size in some rows; elsewhere it reads once, few, many or a size class.

d_gene,v_gene,abundance,len,j_gene,CDR3aa
-,TRBV15,once,13,TRBJ1-1,CATSRDGQLEAFF
-,TRBV30,few,12,TRBJ2-3,CAWSGAADTQYF
-,TRBV5-4,-,15,TRBJ2-1,CASSLSTSSYNEQFF
TRBD2,TRBV10-3,-,17,TRBJ2-1,CAISGLAGGSSYNEQFF
-,TRBV4-3,-,16,TRBJ2-2,CASSHSTGPNTGELFF
-,TRBV7-7,-,14,TRBJ2-3,CASSLGVQGDTQYF
TRBD2,TRBV29-1,-,16,TRBJ2-5,CSAVLGLAESQETQYF
-,TRBV25-1,-,13,TRBJ1-2,CASSGGQGHGYTF
TRBD2,TRBV7-2,once,16,TRBJ2-3,CASSLALLAGRDTQYF
TRBD2,TRBV15,once,17,TRBJ2-3,CATSWRLAGGSTDTQYF
-,TRBV5-6,-,13,TRBJ2-2,CASSPKNTGELFF
-,TRBV4-3,-,17,TRBJ2-1,CASSQARGDFIRHEQFF
TRBD2,TRBV9,once,13,TRBJ2-3,CASSAGGPDTQYF
-,TRBV9,-,16,TRBJ1-6,CASSVGRDSYNSPLHF
-,TRBV5-1,-,13,TRBJ2-3,CASSLVPSDTQYF
-,TRBV7-6,-,16,TRBJ2-5,CASSSIFRDSQETQYF
-,TRBV19,few,11,TRBJ2-3,CASGQTDTQYF
TRBD1,TRBV7-9,-,14,TRBJ2-7,CASVWGQGRNEQYF
-,TRBV2,-,14,TRBJ2-3,CASSDQATTDTQYF
TRBD1,TRBV25-1,-,14,TRBJ1-2,CASSGTGGLYGYTF
-,TRBV5-1,-,16,TRBJ2-5,CASSPGQGAGQETQYF
-,TRBV15,once,16,TRBJ1-4,CATSRAVQGQGEKLFF
TRBD1,TRBV27,-,17,TRBJ1-1,CASSPHWGTGANTEAFF
TRBD2,TRBV4-3,once,14,TRBJ2-1,CASSQRTSGGAWVF
-,TRBV6-6,-,13,TRBJ2-5,CASTDGARETQYF
-,TRBV5-4,-,15,TRBJ2-3,CASRADRFFTDTQYF
-,TRBV29-1,few,13,TRBJ2-3,CSVDHQSTDTQYF
-,TRBV10-3,once,14,TRBJ2-5,CATRGTAGQETQYF
-,TRBV29-1,-,13,TRBJ2-5,CSHSPPSLETQYF
-,TRBV10-3,few,12,TRBJ2-3,CANGPSTDTQYF
TRBD1,TRBV29-1,-,13,TRBJ2-1,CSVPGQGFNEQFF
TRBD2,TRBV9,-,14,TRBJ2-5,CASSVTSFSETQYF
TRBD1,TRBV28,-,14,TRBJ2-7,CASSSQGARYEQYF
TRBD1,TRBV29-1,-,14,TRBJ2-2,CSVEQTGVNGELFF
-,TRBV29-1,-,14,TRBJ1-1,CSVGRVHPNTEAFF
-,TRBV29-1,-,12,TRBJ1-1,CSVTKDRVLAFF
-,TRBV25-1,few,16,TRBJ2-2,CASSESGSSNTGELFF
-,TRBV7-2,-,15,TRBJ2-5,CASSLKSGERETQYF
TRBD2,TRBV5-4,-,15,TRBJ2-3,CASSLWSSGVDTQYF
-,TRBV4-3,-,17,TRBJ2-4,CASSQDRAIRAKNIQYF
TRBD1,TRBV2,-,13,TRBJ1-5,CASKGDRDQPQHF
-,TRBV30,-,14,TRBJ2-7,CAWRVTGTVYEQYF
TRBD2,TRBV6-1,-,15,TRBJ2-3,CASMRNSGGTDTQYF
-,TRBV6-5,-,11,TRBJ2-1,CASSLGREQFF
-,TRBV13,-,14,TRBJ2-6,CASSRISGANVLTF
-,TRBV7-8,-,15,TRBJ1-2,CASSLVGGRNYGYTF
-,TRBV27,-,13,TRBJ1-5,CASSRTSNQPQHF
TRBD1,TRBV28,-,13,TRBJ1-5,CASRGTGDQPQHF
TRBD1,TRBV5-1,-,15,TRBJ2-1,CASSLDRDRGDEQFF
-,TRBV6-5,-,13,TRBJ2-5,CASRVAGGETQYF